The clone carrying this T cell receptor (beta chain) was counted ten times or more. The antigen is undetermined. These data are taken from a study of tumor-infiltrating lymphocytes in primary liver carcinoma. The wider study: In every tissue type, samples returned a similar yield of roughly 3.5 to 7.13 million productive TCRbeta reads. Study-wide results and limits: Tumors had a top-250-clone fraction that was significantly higher than blood (p = 0.039).

V lost 4 bases and J lost 8; bases outside the gene matches: 3. The CDR3 sequence is 13 residues long. CDR1 and CDR2 from the germline V gene are SGHDN and FVKESK. From about 0.45 ug total RNA, TCR beta cDNA was generated with a primer in the constant region. ARM-PCR was slightly modified, and three nested multiplex PCR rounds with it gave rise to the TCR beta libraries. In the first two PCR rounds, TRBV1-TRBV30 forward primers were paired with a C-beta reverse primer, and each round lasted roughly 9 cycles. TCRdb itself ran the multiplex PCR reads through MiXCR, one entry per CDR3 protein. The sample lists some 120,000 distinct CDR3 sequences, 55% to 75% occurring once. Bulk tissue was left unsorted, and RNA and DNA were co-extracted from 20-30 mg of it.

This TCR was sampled from a woman aged 60-70 years with primary liver carcinoma and hepatitis B virus infection. The specimen was liver tumor tissue from sampling region 3. As to subset: tumor region T3, left-lateral pole. The V and J genes are TRBV14 and TRBJ2-7, with 12 bases fitting TRBD2. The CDR3 here is CASSLTSGSKQYF. CDR3 coding DNA: TGTGCCAGCAGCCTGACTAGCGGGAGTAAGCAGTACTTC. The full variable domain, rest sourced from reference TRBV14 and TRBJ2-7, is EAGVTQFPSHSVIEKGQTVTLRCDPISGHDNLYWYRRVMGKEIKFLLHFVKESKQDESGMPNNRFLAERTGGTYSTLKVQPAELEDSGVYFCASSLTSGSKQYFGPGTRLTVT.